The entry that follows covers one T cell receptor (beta chain) sequence. Its target is unknown. The sample comes from a study of T cells expressing NK-cell markers. At the level of the study: From sorted CD3+CD56+NKG2C+, CD3+CD56+NKG2C- and CD3+CD56-NKG2C+ T cells came the TCR beta repertoires. Regarding the study as a whole: What remained unclear was the HCMV specificity of expanded NKG2C+ T cell clones. In over 5 donors, dominant CD3+CD56+NKG2C+ clonotypes ranked among the top 10 CD8+ clonotypes.

Generation of TCR beta cDNA was performed by 5'RACE template switching incorporating UMIs. TCRdb re-called the 5' RACE reads; every CDR3 protein appears as one record, without DNA. The sample has about 540,000 distinct CDR3 sequences; the top ten hold under 4.5%. Germline V lookup: CDR1 DFQATT, CDR2 SNEGSKA (reference sequence). This CDR3 region has 15 residues. The TCR was taken from a man younger than 35 in good health. The chain has TRBV20-1 and TRBJ1-5; the TRBD1 assignment by TCRdb is unverifiable without DNA. The sample was blood T cells: a sorted CD56 or NKG2C T cell subset, CD4+ or CD8+ T cells, or bulk PBMC T cells (not recorded which). CDR3 loop: CSASPTGFSNQPQHF.